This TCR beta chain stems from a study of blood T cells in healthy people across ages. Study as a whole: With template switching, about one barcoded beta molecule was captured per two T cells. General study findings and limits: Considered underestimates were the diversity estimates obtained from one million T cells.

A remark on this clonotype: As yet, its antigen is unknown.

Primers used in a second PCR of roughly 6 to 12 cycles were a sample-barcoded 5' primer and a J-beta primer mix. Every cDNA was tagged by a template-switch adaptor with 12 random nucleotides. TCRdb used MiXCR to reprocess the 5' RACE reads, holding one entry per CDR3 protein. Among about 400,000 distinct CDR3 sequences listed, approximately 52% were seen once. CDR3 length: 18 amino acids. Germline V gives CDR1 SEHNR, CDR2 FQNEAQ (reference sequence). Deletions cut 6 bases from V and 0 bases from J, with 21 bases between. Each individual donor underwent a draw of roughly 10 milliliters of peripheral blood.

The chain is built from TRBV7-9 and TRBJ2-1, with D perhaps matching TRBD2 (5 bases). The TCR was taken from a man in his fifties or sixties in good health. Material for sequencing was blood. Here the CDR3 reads CASRGPSPVLDSYNEQFF. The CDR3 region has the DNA TGTGCCAGCAGAGGTCCCTCCCCGGTACTAGACTCCTACAATGAGCAGTTCTTC.